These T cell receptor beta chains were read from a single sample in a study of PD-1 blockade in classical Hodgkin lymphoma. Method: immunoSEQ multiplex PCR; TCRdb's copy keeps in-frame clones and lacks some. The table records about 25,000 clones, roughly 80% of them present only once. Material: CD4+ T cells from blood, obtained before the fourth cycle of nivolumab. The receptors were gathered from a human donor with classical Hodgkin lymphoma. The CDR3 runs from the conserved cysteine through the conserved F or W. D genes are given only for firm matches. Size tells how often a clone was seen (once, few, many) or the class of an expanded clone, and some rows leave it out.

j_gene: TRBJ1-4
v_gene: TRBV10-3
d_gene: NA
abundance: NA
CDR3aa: CAISGREGEKLFF
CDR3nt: TGTGCCATCAGCGGCAGAGAGGGTGAAAAACTGTTTTTT

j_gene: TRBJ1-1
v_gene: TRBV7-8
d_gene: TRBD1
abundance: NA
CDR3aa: CASSLYGQGVGGNTEAFF
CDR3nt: TGTGCCAGCAGCTTATACGGACAGGGGGTCGGCGGGAACACTGAAGCTTTCTTT

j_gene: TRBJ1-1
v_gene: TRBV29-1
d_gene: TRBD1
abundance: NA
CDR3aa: CSVQLQGGSTEAFF
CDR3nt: TGCAGCGTTCAACTACAGGGGGGGTCGACTGAAGCTTTCTTT

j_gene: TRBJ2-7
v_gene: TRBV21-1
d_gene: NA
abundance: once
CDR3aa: CASPRRTDYF
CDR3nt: TGTGCCAGCCCCCGACGTACGGACTACTTC

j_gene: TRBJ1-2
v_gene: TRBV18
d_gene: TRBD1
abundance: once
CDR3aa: CASSPTGQGSSYGYTF
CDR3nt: TGTGCCAGCTCACCTACTGGACAGGGTTCTTCCTATGGCTACACCTTC

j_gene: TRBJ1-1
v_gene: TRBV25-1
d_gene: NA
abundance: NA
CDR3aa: CASSESGPVTEAFF
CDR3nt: TGTGCCAGCAGTGAATCAGGGCCGGTGACTGAAGCTTTCTTT

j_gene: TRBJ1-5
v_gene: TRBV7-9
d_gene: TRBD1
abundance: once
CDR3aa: CASSSGQGRGNQPQHF
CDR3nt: TGTGCCAGCAGCTCTGGACAGGGACGGGGCAATCAGCCCCAGCATTTT

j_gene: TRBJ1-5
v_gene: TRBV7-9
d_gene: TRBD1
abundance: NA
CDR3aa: CASVPGQGANQPQHF
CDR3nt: TGTGCCAGCGTTCCGGGACAGGGGGCCAATCAGCCCCAGCATTTT

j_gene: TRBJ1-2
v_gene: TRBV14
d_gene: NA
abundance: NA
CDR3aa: CASSQHEGNYGYTF
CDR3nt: TGTGCCAGCAGCCAACATGAGGGGAACTATGGCTACACCTTC

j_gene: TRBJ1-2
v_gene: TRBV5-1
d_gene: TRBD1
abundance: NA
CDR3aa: CASSLASTGAYGYTF
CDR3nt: TGCGCCAGCAGCTTGGCCTCGACAGGGGCCTATGGCTACACCTTC